This is a list of T cell receptor beta chains from one sample in a study of Graves' ophthalmopathy and Graves' hyperthyroidism. MiXCR, applied by TCRdb to the multiplex PCR reads, yields one record per CDR3 protein. This sample has 650,000 to 800,000 distinct CDR3 sequences; about two fifths occur once, and the top ten carry around 3%. Input material: peripheral blood. The receptors were sampled from an adult man with Graves' ophthalmopathy. The CDR3 runs from the conserved cysteine through the conserved F or W. A D gene is named only where the DNA matches it firmly. Size tells how often a clone was seen (once, few, many) or the class of an expanded clone, and some rows leave it out.

J gene: TRBJ2-5
D gene: .
V gene: TRBV25-1
clone size: .
CDR3 protein: CASWGGRGPGETQYF
CDR3 DNA: TGTGCCAGCTGGGGGGGCAGGGGCCCGGGAGAGACCCAGTACTTC

J gene: TRBJ2-7
D gene: TRBD1
V gene: TRBV4-1
clone size: .
CDR3 protein: CASSHLWGQGNDEQYF
CDR3 DNA: TGCGCCAGCAGCCACCTTTGGGGACAGGGTAATGACGAGCAGTACTTC

J gene: TRBJ1-4
D gene: .
V gene: TRBV10-2
clone size: .
CDR3 protein: CASSAAVAGEKLFF
CDR3 DNA: TGCGCCAGCAGTGCGGCGGTAGCGGGAGAAAAATTGTTTTTT

J gene: TRBJ1-4
D gene: .
V gene: TRBV15
clone size: many
CDR3 protein: CATTRRATNEKLFF
CDR3 DNA: TGTGCCACGACACGGAGGGCAACTAATGAAAAACTGTTTTTT

J gene: TRBJ1-4
D gene: TRBD1
V gene: TRBV2
clone size: .
CDR3 protein: CARGTGRTEKLFF
CDR3 DNA: TGTGCCAGGGGGACAGGGCGGACTGAAAAACTGTTTTTT

J gene: TRBJ2-5
D gene: TRBD1
V gene: TRBV7-2
clone size: .
CDR3 protein: CASSPTGSGETQYF
CDR3 DNA: TGCGCCAGCAGCCCGACAGGGAGTGGAGAGACCCAGTACTTC

J gene: TRBJ2-7
D gene: .
V gene: TRBV7-9
clone size: many
CDR3 protein: CASSLWDLPAYEQYF
CDR3 DNA: TGTGCCAGCAGCCTTTGGGACTTACCAGCCTACGAGCAGTACTTC

J gene: TRBJ1-1
D gene: TRBD1
V gene: TRBV7-9
clone size: .
CDR3 protein: CASSLPTGQGTTEAFF
CDR3 DNA: TGTGCCAGCAGCTTGCCCACGGGACAGGGGACCACTGAAGCTTTCTTT

J gene: TRBJ2-6
D gene: TRBD1
V gene: TRBV19
clone size: .
CDR3 protein: CASSQDRGTEAF
CDR3 DNA: TGTGCCAGTAGTCAAGACAGGGGGACTGAAGCTTTC

J gene: TRBJ1-5
D gene: .
V gene: TRBV12-5
clone size: few
CDR3 protein: CASGLVLNQPQHF
CDR3 DNA: TGTGCTAGTGGTTTGGTACTTAATCAGCCCCAGCATTTT

J gene: TRBJ2-1
D gene: .
V gene: TRBV7-9
clone size: once
CDR3 protein: CASSLVVGRMYNEQFF
CDR3 DNA: TGTGCCAGCAGCTTAGTAGTGGGACGGATGTACAATGAGCAGTTCTTC

J gene: TRBJ1-2
D gene: .
V gene: TRBV4-2
clone size: .
CDR3 protein: CASSQDPGDYYGYTF
CDR3 DNA: TGTGCCAGCAGCCAAGATCCAGGGGACTACTATGGCTACACCTTC

J gene: TRBJ2-2
D gene: TRBD2
V gene: TRBV7-2
clone size: .
CDR3 protein: CASSQVGLAGNTGELFF
CDR3 DNA: TGTGCCAGCAGCCAAGTCGGGTTAGCGGGTAACACCGGGGAGCTGTTTTTT

J gene: TRBJ1-1
D gene: .
V gene: TRBV20-1
clone size: .
CDR3 protein: CSARKNRLNTEAFF
CDR3 DNA: TGCAGTGCTAGAAAAAACAGGTTGAACACTGAAGCTTTCTTT

J gene: TRBJ2-5
D gene: TRBD2
V gene: TRBV6-5
clone size: many
CDR3 protein: CASKRTSGAQETQYF
CDR3 DNA: TGTGCCAGCAAACGGACTAGCGGGGCGCAAGAGACCCAGTACTTC

J gene: TRBJ2-7
D gene: TRBD2
V gene: TRBV24-1
clone size: .
CDR3 protein: CATSGEASGFYEQYF
CDR3 DNA: TGTGCCACCTCCGGTGAGGCTAGCGGGTTCTACGAGCAGTACTTC

J gene: TRBJ2-7
D gene: TRBD1
V gene: TRBV27
clone size: .
CDR3 protein: CASSQQGPLPHEQYF
CDR3 DNA: TGTGCCAGCAGTCAACAGGGGCCGCTACCCCACGAGCAGTACTTC

J gene: TRBJ2-7
D gene: TRBD2
V gene: TRBV29-1
clone size: .
CDR3 protein: CSAGTSGTSYEQYF
CDR3 DNA: TGCAGCGCTGGGACTAGCGGGACATCCTACGAGCAGTACTTC

J gene: TRBJ2-2
D gene: .
V gene: TRBV7-2
clone size: .
CDR3 protein: CASSRFTDTGELFF
CDR3 DNA: TGCGCCAGCAGCCGATTCACGGACACCGGGGAGCTGTTTTTT

J gene: TRBJ2-5
D gene: .
V gene: TRBV4-3
clone size: .
CDR3 protein: CASSHVGYQPQYF
CDR3 DNA: TGCGCCAGCAGCCACGTGGGGTATCAGCCCCAGTACTTC

J gene: TRBJ1-1
D gene: .
V gene: TRBV18
clone size: .
CDR3 protein: CASRSRGNGEAFF
CDR3 DNA: TGTGCCAGCCGAAGCCGGGGGAACGGGGAAGCTTTCTTT

J gene: TRBJ1-1
D gene: TRBD1
V gene: TRBV25-1
clone size: many
CDR3 protein: CASSGPGGVGTEAFF
CDR3 DNA: TGTGCCAGCAGTGGCCCAGGGGGGGTTGGCACTGAAGCTTTCTTT